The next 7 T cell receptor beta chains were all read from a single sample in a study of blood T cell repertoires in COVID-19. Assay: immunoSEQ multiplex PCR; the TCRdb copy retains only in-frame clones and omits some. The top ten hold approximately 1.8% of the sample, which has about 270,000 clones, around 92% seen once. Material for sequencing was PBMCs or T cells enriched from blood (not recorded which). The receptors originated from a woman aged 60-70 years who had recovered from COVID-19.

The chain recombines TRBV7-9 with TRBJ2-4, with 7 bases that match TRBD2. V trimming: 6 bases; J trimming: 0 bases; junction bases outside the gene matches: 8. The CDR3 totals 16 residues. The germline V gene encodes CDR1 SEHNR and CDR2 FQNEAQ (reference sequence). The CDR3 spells CASSGPAGEAKNIQYF. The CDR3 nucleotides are TGTGCCAGCAGTGGTCCGGCGGGGGAAGCCAAAAACATTCAGTACTTC.

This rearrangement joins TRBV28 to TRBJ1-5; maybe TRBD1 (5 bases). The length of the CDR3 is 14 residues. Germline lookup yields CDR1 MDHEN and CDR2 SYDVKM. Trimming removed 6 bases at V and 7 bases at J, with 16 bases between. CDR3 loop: CASRRSGIGQPQHF. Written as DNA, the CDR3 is TGTGCCAGCAGGCGTTCAGGGATCGGGCAGCCCCAGCATTTT.

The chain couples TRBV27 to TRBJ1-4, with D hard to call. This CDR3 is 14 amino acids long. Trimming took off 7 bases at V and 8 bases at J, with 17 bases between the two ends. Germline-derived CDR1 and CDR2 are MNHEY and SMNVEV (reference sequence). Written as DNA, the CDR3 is TGTGCCAGCACCGAAGGAATAGGTAGCGAAAAACTGTTTTTT. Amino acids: CASTEGIGSEKLFF. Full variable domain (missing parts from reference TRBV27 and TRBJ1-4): EAQVTQNPRYLITVTGKKLTVTCSQNMNHEYMSWYRQDPGLGLRQIYYSMNVEVTDKGDVPEGYKVSRKEKRNFPLILESPSPNQTSLYFCASTEGIGSEKLFFGSGTQLSVL.

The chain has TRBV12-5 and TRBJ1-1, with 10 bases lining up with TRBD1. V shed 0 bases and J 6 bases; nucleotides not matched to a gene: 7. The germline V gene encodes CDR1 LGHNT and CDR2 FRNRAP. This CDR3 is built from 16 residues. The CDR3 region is CASGLVVGQGWAEAFF. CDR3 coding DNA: TGTGCTAGTGGTTTGGTAGTGGGACAGGGGTGGGCTGAAGCTTTCTTT.

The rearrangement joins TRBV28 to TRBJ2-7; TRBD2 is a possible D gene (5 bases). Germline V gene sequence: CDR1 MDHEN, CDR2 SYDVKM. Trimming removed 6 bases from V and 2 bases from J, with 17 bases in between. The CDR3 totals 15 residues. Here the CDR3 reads CASSTLFGGPYEQYF. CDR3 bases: TGTGCCAGCAGCACCCTCTTCGGAGGCCCCTACGAGCAGTACTTC.

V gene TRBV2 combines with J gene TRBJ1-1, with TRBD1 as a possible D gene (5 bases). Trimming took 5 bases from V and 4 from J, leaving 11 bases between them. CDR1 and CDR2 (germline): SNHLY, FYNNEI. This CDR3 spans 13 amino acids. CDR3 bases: TGTGCCAGCAGTTGGGGGGGTGGCACTGAAGCTTTCTTT. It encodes CASSWGGGTEAFF.

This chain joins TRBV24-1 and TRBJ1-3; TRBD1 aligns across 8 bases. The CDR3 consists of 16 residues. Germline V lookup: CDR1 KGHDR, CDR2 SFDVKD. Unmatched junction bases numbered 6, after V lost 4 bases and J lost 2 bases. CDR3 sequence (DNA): TGTGCCACCAGTGACCCAAGGACAGGGACTGGAAACACCATATATTTT. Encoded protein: CATSDPRTGTGNTIYF.